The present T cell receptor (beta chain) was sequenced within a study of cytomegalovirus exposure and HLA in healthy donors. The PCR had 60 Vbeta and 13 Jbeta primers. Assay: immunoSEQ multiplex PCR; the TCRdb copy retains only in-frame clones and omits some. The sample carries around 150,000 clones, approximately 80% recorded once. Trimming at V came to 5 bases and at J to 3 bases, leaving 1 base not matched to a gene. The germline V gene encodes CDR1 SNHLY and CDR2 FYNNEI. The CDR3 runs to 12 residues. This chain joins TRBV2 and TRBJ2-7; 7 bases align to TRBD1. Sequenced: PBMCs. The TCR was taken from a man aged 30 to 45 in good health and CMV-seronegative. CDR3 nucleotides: TGTGCCAGCAGTTCAGGGGGCTACGAGCAGTACTTC. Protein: CASSSGGYEQYF. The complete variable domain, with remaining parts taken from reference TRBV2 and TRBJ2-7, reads EPEVTQTPSHQVTQMGQEVILRCVPISNHLYFYWYRQILGQKVEFLVSFYNNEISEKSEIFDDQFSVERPDGSNFTLKIRSTKLEDSAMYFCASSSGGYEQYFGPGTRLTVT.